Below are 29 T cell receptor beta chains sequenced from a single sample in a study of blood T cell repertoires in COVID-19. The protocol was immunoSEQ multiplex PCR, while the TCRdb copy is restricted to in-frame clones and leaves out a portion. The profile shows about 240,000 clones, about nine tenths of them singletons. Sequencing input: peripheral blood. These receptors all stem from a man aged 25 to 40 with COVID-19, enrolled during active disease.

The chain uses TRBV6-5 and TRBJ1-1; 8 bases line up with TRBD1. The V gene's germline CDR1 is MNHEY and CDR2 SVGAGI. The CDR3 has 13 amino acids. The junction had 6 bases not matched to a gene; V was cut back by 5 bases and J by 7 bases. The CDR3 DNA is TGTGCCAGCAGTCGTGGACAGGGCGGTGAAGCTTTCTTT. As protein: CASSRGQGGEAFF.

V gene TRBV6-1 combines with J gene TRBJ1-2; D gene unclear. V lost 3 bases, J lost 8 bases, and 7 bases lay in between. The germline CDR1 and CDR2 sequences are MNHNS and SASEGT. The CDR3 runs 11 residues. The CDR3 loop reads CASSETIGYTF. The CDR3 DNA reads TGTGCCAGCAGTGAGACAATCGGCTACACCTTC.

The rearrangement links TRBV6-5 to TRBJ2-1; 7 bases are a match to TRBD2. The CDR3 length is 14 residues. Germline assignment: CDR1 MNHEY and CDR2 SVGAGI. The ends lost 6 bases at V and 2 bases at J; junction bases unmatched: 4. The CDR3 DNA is TGTGCCAGCAGGGCTAGCGGTACCTACAATGAGCAGTTCTTC. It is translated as CASRASGTYNEQFF.

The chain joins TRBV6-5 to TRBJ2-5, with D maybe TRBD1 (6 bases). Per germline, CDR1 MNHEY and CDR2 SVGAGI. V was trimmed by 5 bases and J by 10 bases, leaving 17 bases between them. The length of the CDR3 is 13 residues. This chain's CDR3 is CASSTNSQGNQYF. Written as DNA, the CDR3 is TGTGCCAGCAGTACAAACTCCCAGGGGAACCAGTACTTC.

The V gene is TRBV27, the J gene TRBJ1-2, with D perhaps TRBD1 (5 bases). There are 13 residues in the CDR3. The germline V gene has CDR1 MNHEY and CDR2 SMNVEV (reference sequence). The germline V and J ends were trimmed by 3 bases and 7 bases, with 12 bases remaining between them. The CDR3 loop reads CASSLGDGGGYTF. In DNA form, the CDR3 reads TGTGCCAGCAGTTTGGGCGACGGGGGTGGCTACACCTTC.

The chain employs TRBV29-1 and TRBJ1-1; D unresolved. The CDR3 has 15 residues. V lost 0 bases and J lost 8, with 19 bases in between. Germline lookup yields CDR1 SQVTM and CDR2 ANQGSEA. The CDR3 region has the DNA TGCAGCGTTGAAGATTGGGCACAGAAGAAACGGGAAGCTTTCTTT. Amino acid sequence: CSVEDWAQKKREAFF.

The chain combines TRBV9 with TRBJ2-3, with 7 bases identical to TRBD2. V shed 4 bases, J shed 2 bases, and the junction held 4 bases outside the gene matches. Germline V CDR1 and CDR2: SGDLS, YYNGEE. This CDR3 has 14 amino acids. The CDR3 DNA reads TGTGCCAGCAGCTCGCGGGGGACCACAGATACGCAGTATTTT. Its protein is CASSSRGTTDTQYF.

CDR3 bases: TGTGCCAGCAACCCCAGGGGGGCTCCCAAAGAGACCCAGTACTTC. Residues: CASNPRGAPKETQYF. The rearrangement links TRBV6-5 to TRBJ2-5; tentatively, D is TRBD1 (7 bases). CDR3 length equals 15 residues. Germline CDR1 MNHEY, CDR2 SVGAGI. V was trimmed by 7 bases and J by 3 bases, leaving 18 bases between them.

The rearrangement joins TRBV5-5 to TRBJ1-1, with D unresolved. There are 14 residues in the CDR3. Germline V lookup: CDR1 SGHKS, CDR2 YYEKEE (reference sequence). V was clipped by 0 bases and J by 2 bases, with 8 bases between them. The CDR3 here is CASSLGGSNTEAFF. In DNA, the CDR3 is TGTGCCAGCAGCTTGGGAGGGAGTAACACTGAAGCTTTCTTT.

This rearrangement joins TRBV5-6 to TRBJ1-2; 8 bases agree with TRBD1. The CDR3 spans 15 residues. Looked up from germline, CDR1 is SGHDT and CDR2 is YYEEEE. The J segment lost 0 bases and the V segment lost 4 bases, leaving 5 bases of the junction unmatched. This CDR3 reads CASSAGTGTNYGYTF. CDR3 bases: TGTGCCAGCAGCGCGGGGACAGGAACTAACTATGGCTACACCTTC.

This CDR3 reads CASSIVFRGDEQFF. CDR3 DNA: TGTGCCAGTAGTATAGTCTTCAGGGGCGATGAGCAGTTCTTC. The V gene is TRBV19, the J gene TRBJ2-1; a weak D match, TRBD1 (6 bases). The CDR3 has 14 amino acids. V shed 1 base and J shed 8 bases, with 12 bases lying between them. Germline V gene data show CDR1 as LNHDA and CDR2 as SQIVND (reference sequence).

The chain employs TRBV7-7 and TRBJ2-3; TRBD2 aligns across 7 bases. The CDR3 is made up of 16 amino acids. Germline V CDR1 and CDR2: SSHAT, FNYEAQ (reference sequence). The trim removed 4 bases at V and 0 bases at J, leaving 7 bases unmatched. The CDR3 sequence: CASSSGLGGSTDTQYF. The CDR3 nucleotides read TGTGCCAGCAGCTCCGGCCTGGGGGGGAGCACAGATACGCAGTATTTT.

CDR3 bases: TGTGCCAGCAGCTTAGCCGGCAGGGGAGAGACCCAGTACTTC. Its protein product is CASSLAGRGETQYF. The chain is built from TRBV7-9 and TRBJ2-5, with D possibly matching TRBD1 (6 bases). The germline V and J ends were trimmed by 0 bases and 4 bases, with 9 bases remaining between them. The CDR3 sequence is 14 residues long. CDR1 SEHNR and CDR2 FQNEAQ come from the germline V gene (reference sequence). Full variable domain (outside the CDR3, taken from reference TRBV7-9 and TRBJ2-5): DTGVSQNPRHKITKRGQNVTFRCDPISEHNRLYWYRQTLGQGPEFLTYFQNEAQLEKSRLLSDRFSAERPKGSFSTLEIQRTEQGDSAMYLCASSLAGRGETQYFGPGTRLLVL.

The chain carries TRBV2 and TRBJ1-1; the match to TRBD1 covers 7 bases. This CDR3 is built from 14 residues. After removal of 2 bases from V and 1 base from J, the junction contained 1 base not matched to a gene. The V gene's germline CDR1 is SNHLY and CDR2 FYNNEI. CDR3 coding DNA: TGTGCCAGCAGTGAACAGGGGGGGAACACTGAAGCTTTCTTT. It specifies CASSEQGGNTEAFF.

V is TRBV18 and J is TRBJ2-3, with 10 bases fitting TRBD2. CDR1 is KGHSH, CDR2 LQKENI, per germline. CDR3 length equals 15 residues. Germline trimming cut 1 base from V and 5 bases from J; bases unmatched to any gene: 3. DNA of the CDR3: TGTGCCAGCTCACCACTAGCGGGGGGTCAAGATACGCAGTATTTT. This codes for CASSPLAGGQDTQYF.

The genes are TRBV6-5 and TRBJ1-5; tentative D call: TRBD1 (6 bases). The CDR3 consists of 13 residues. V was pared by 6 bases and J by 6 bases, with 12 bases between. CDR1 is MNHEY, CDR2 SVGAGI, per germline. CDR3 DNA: TGTGCCAGCAGAAAGGGACAATCTCAGCCCCAGCATTTT. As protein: CASRKGQSQPQHF.

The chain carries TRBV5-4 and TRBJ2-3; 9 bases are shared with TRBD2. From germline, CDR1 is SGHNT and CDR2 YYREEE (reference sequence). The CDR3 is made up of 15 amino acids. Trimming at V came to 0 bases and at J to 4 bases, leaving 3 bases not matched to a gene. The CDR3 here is CASSLGGGAPDTQYF. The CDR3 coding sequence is TGTGCCAGCAGCTTGGGCGGGGGGGCCCCAGATACGCAGTATTTT.

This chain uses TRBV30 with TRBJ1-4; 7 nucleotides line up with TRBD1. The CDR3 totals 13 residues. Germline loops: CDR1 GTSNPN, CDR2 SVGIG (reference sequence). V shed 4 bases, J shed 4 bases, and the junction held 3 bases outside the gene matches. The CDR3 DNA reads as TGTGCCTGGACCGGGACAGTTAATGAAAAACTGTTTTTT. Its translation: CAWTGTVNEKLFF.

This CDR3 is CASSIGAGVAEQFF. CDR3 bases: TGTGCCAGTAGTATAGGCGCAGGGGTCGCTGAGCAGTTCTTC. V and J are TRBV19 and TRBJ2-1, with a tentative D call TRBD1 (6 bases). V was shortened by 1 base and J by 9 bases, with 13 bases between the two germline ends. The germline V gene has CDR1 LNHDA and CDR2 SQIVND (reference sequence). The CDR3 sequence is 14 residues long.

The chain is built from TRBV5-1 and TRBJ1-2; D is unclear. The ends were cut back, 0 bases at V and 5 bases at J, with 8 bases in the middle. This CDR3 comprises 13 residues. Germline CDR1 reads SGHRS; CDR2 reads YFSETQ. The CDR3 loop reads CASSLDAEYGYTF. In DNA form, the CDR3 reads TGCGCCAGCAGCTTGGACGCTGAGTATGGCTACACCTTC.

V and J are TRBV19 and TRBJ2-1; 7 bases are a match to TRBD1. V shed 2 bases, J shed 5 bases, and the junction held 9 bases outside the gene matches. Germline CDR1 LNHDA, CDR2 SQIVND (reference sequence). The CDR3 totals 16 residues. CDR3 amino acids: CASSIRQGSIHNEQFF. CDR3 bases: TGTGCCAGTAGTATAAGACAGGGATCTATCCACAATGAGCAGTTCTTC.

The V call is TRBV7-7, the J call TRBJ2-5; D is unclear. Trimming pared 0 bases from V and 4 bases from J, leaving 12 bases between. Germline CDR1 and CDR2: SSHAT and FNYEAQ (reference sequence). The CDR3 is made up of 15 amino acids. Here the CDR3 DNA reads TGTGCCAGCAGCTTAGCGCCCCAGGTAGGAGAGACCCAGTACTTC. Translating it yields CASSLAPQVGETQYF.

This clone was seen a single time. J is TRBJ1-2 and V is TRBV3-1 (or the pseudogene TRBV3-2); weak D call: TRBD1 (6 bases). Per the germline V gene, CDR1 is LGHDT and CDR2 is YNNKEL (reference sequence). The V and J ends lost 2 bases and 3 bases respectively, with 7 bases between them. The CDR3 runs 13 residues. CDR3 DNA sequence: TGTGCCAGCAGCCAAAGGACAGACTATGGCTACACCTTC. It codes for CASSQRTDYGYTF.

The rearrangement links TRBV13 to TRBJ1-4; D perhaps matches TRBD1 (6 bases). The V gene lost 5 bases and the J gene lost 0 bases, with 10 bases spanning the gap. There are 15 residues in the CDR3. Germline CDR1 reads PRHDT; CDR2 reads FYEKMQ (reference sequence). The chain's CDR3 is CASSLRQATNEKLFF. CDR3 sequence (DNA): TGTGCCAGCAGCCTAAGACAGGCAACTAATGAAAAACTGTTTTTT.

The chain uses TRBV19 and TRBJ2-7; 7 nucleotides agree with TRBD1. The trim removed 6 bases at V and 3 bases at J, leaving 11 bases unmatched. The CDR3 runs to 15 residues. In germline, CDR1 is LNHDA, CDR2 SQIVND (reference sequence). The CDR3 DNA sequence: TGTGCCAGTAGCCAGGCCCCACAGGGGAGCTACGAGCAGTACTTC. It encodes CASSQAPQGSYEQYF. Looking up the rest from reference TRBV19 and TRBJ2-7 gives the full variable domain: DGGITQSPKYLFRKEGQNVTLSCEQNLNHDAMYWYRQDPGQGLRLIYYSQIVNDFQKGDIAEGYSVSREKKESFPLTVTSAQKNPTAFYLCASSQAPQGSYEQYFGPGTRLTVT.

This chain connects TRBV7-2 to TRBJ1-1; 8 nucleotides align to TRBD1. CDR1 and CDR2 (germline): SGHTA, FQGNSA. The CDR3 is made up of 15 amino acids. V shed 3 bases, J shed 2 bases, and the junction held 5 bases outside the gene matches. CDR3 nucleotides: TGTGCCAGCAGCTTTTTAGGACAGGGAAACACTGAAGCTTTCTTT. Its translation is CASSFLGQGNTEAFF.

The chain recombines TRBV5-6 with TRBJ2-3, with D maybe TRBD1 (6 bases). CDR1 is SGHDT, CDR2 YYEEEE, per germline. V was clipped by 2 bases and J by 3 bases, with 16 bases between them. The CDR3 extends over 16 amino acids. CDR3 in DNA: TGTGCCAGCAGCTTCCAAGGCAGGGGCAAAACAGATACGCAGTATTTT. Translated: CASSFQGRGKTDTQYF.

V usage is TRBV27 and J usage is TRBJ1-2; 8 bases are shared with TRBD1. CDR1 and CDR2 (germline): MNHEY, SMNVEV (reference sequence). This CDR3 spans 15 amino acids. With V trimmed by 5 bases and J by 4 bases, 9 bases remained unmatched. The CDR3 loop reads CASSAGGGTVYGYTF. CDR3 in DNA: TGTGCCAGCAGTGCAGGGGGCGGAACGGTCTATGGCTACACCTTC.

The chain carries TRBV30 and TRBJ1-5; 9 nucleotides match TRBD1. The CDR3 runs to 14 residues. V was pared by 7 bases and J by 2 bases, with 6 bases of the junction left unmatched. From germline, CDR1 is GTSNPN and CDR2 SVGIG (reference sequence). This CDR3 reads CAFCRTGGNQPQHF. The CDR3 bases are TGTGCCTTCTGCAGGACAGGGGGCAATCAGCCCCAGCATTTT.